This passage covers 32 T cell receptor beta chains from one sample sequenced in a study of T cell responses to AZD1222 COVID-19 vaccine. Generated by immunoSEQ multiplex PCR, the TCRdb table keeps only in-frame clones and is missing some. The sample shows around 84,000 clones, roughly nine tenths of them seen only once. The sample in question was peripheral blood, obtained on day 0 of AZD1222 vaccination. These receptors all stem from an adult in good health.

A single count supports this clone. J is TRBJ1-4 and V is TRBV10-3, with a tentative D call TRBD1 (6 bases). The ends were cut back, 3 bases at V and 0 bases at J, with 8 bases in the middle. The CDR3 spans 15 residues. Germline V gene sequence: CDR1 ENHRY, CDR2 SYGVKD. As DNA, the CDR3 is TGTGCCATCAGTGAAGGGACAACAACTAATGAAAAACTGTTTTTT. It encodes CAISEGTTTNEKLFF.

This sequence joins TRBV6-2 or TRBV6-3 and TRBJ2-7; D remains unclear. Germline loops: CDR1 MNHEY, CDR2 SVGEGT. The CDR3 is 16 residues long. Trimming left V 0 bases short and J 2 bases short, with 14 bases between. In nucleotides, the CDR3 is TGTGCCAGCAGTTACTCGCCCATCCCGAGCCCCTACGAGCAGTACTTC. Its protein product is CASSYSPIPSPYEQYF.

V usage is TRBV5-1 and J usage is TRBJ2-1; possibly TRBD2 for D (5 bases). Germline CDR1 SGHRS, CDR2 YFSETQ. The CDR3 has 13 amino acids. Trimming stripped 2 bases from V and 7 bases from J, with 10 bases between. The CDR3, as DNA: TGCGCCAGCAGCTTTACCCCGGGAAATGAGCAGTTCTTC. Translated: CASSFTPGNEQFF.

This sequence joins TRBV28 and TRBJ1-6; D perhaps matches TRBD1 (5 bases). Trimming cost V 8 bases and J 4 bases, with 9 bases left between them. The CDR3 spans 13 residues. Germline V gene data show CDR1 as MDHEN and CDR2 as SYDVKM. Here the CDR3 reads CASRQTYNSPLHF. The DNA for the CDR3 is TGTGCCAGCCGACAGACATATAATTCACCCCTCCACTTT.

This rearrangement joins TRBV27 to TRBJ2-4; TRBD1 matches at 8 bases. The CDR3 has 17 residues. Germline V lookup: CDR1 MNHEY, CDR2 SMNVEV (reference sequence). Trimming at V came to 1 base and at J to 2 bases, leaving 7 bases not matched to a gene. As DNA, the CDR3 is TGTGCCAGCAGTTTATTCGGACAGGGATTTACCAAAAACATTCAGTACTTC. Translated: CASSLFGQGFTKNIQYF.

This clone was seen a single time. The chain joins TRBV5-1 to TRBJ2-7; 9 bases agree with TRBD1. V was clipped by 4 bases and J by 5 bases; unmatched bases: 7. Germline V CDR1 and CDR2: SGHRS, YFSETQ. The CDR3 totals 14 residues. CDR3 amino acids: CASSQGQGRHEQYF. Written as DNA, the CDR3 is TGCGCCAGCAGCCAAGGACAGGGGAGGCACGAGCAGTACTTC.

This chain connects TRBV27 to TRBJ2-7; TRBD2 matches at 8 bases. Germline assignment: CDR1 MNHEY and CDR2 SMNVEV (reference sequence). J gave up 3 bases and V 5 bases, and 9 bases lay outside the gene matches. The CDR3 has 15 amino acids. The CDR3 here is CASSDPLAGFYEQYF. Written as DNA, the CDR3 is TGTGCCAGCAGTGATCCGTTAGCGGGGTTCTACGAGCAGTACTTC.

The chain couples TRBV7-2 to TRBJ2-3; D could derive from TRBD1 or TRBD2 (6 bases each). Germline V CDR1 and CDR2: SGHTA, FQGNSA. This CDR3 has 14 amino acids. V shed 4 bases and J shed 2 bases, with 10 bases lying between them. DNA of the CDR3: TGTGCCAGCAGCTCGGGGGCTTACACAGATACGCAGTATTTT. It yields the protein CASSSGAYTDTQYF.

The chain uses TRBV7-2 and TRBJ2-5; 10 positions agree with TRBD1. The CDR3 is made up of 14 amino acids. The V gene's germline CDR1 is SGHTA and CDR2 FQGNSA. With 4 bases clipped from V and 5 bases from J, the junction kept 4 bases outside the gene matches. CDR3 protein: CASSWDRGVETQYF. In DNA, the CDR3 is TGTGCCAGCAGCTGGGACAGGGGCGTGGAGACCCAGTACTTC.

The chain is built from TRBV12-2 and TRBJ2-3; the table gives TRBD1 as D, unverified against the DNA. TRBV12-2 is labeled a pseudogene. The CDR3 has 18 residues. The CDR3 DNA reads as TGTGCAAGTCGCTTAGACGCAGACCAGGATTCTAGCACAGATACGCAGTATTTT. It specifies CASRLDADQDSSTDTQYF.

This sequence joins TRBV6-2 or TRBV6-3 and TRBJ2-7; D is unclear. V lost 5 bases and J lost 0, with 8 bases in between. CDR3 length: 13 residues. CDR1 is MNHEY, CDR2 SVGEGT, per germline. CDR3 sequence: CASSPLGSYEQYF. The CDR3 DNA follows: TGTGCCAGCAGTCCCCTAGGCTCCTACGAGCAGTACTTC.

This chain links TRBV19 with TRBJ2-7; 8 positions agree with TRBD2. J lost 2 bases, V lost 3 bases, and 9 bases had no gene match. Germline values: CDR1 LNHDA, CDR2 SQIVND (reference sequence). CDR3 length equals 16 residues. CDR3 sequence reads: CASSMAAGGVTYEQYF. In nucleotides, the CDR3 is TGTGCCAGTAGTATGGCCGCGGGGGGCGTCACCTACGAGCAGTACTTC.

V is TRBV6-5 and J is TRBJ1-6; D is possibly TRBD1 (6 bases). V dropped 7 bases and J dropped 7 bases, with 14 bases sitting between them. This CDR3 region has 14 residues. Per germline, CDR1 MNHEY and CDR2 SVGAGI. CDR3 nucleotide sequence: TGTGCCAGCAACTTTCAGGGGAACAATTCACCCCTCCACTTT. Protein: CASNFQGNNSPLHF.

This chain uses TRBV10-3 with TRBJ2-6; D unresolved. This CDR3 comprises 17 residues. V gave up 6 bases and J gave up 3 bases, with 18 bases separating them. Looked up from germline, CDR1 is ENHRY and CDR2 is SYGVKD. The CDR3 DNA is TGTGCCATCAGCCCCTCCGGGTCATCGGTTGGGGCCAACGTCCTGACTTTC. Translation gives CAISPSGSSVGANVLTF.

The chain employs TRBV18 and TRBJ2-2; 7 bases map to TRBD2. The CDR3 contains 16 residues. The germline CDR1 and CDR2 sequences are KGHSH and LQKENI. J gave up 2 bases and V 3 bases, and 6 bases lay outside the gene matches. The CDR3 DNA reads TGTGCCAGCTCACCCTTCAGCGGGATTAACACCGGGGAGCTGTTTTTT. It encodes CASSPFSGINTGELFF.

This clone was observed once. The chain employs TRBV6-1 and TRBJ1-2, with D uncertain. The CDR3 length is 13 residues. V was shortened by 8 bases and J by 4 bases, with 14 bases between the two germline ends. CDR1 is MNHNS, CDR2 SASEGT, per germline. CDR3 sequence reads: CASYKGIPYGYTF. The CDR3 DNA reads as TGTGCCAGCTATAAAGGGATTCCCTATGGCTACACCTTC.

The chain links TRBV5-6 to TRBJ1-6; D not resolved. This CDR3 is built from 15 residues. Germline-derived CDR1 and CDR2 are SGHDT and YYEEEE. Deletions cut 0 bases from V and 3 bases from J, with 7 bases between. The CDR3 DNA reads TGTGCCAGCAGCTTGGGGCCTAACTATAATTCACCCCTCCACTTT. Protein: CASSLGPNYNSPLHF.

The chain is built from TRBV4-1 and TRBJ2-2; TRBD1 aligns across 8 bases. This CDR3 has 14 residues. J was trimmed by 8 bases and V by 4 bases; bases with no gene match: 6. Germline CDR1 is MGHRA and CDR2 is YSYEKL. This CDR3 reads CASSPAQGAGELFF. The CDR3 coding sequence is TGCGCCAGCAGCCCCGCCCAGGGGGCGGGGGAGCTGTTTTTT.

The chain has TRBV4-1 and TRBJ2-5, with 7 nucleotides matching TRBD2. The length of the CDR3 is 17 residues. V was pared by 1 base and J by 5 bases, with 13 bases of the junction left unmatched. The germline V gene encodes CDR1 MGHRA and CDR2 YSYEKL. The DNA of the CDR3 is TGCGCCAGCAGCCAAGTGGGGGGGAGGGCCAGGGCGGAGACCCAGTACTTC. Its translation is CASSQVGGRARAETQYF.

This chain links TRBV28 with TRBJ2-1, with D perhaps matching TRBD2 (7 bases). This CDR3 contains 15 residues. V gave up 7 bases and J gave up 5 bases, with 18 bases separating them. The germline V gene has CDR1 MDHEN and CDR2 SYDVKM. CDR3 sequence (DNA): TGTGCCAGCAACCCGGGGAGGGGGGCGAACAATGAGCAGTTCTTC. Encoded protein: CASNPGRGANNEQFF.

This rearrangement joins TRBV4-2 to TRBJ1-6; D is possibly TRBD1 (6 bases). The germline CDR1 and CDR2 sequences are LGHNA and YNFKEQ. The CDR3 runs to 16 residues. With 4 bases removed from V and 0 bases from J, the gap between germline ends came to 10 bases. CDR3 loop: CASSRDTSSYNSPLHF. Written as DNA, the CDR3 is TGTGCCAGCAGCCGGGACACGAGCTCCTATAATTCACCCCTCCACTTT.

CDR3 loop: CASSLVDRHTDTQYF. The CDR3 nucleotides are TGTGCCAGCAGCTTAGTTGACAGACACACAGATACGCAGTATTTT. The V and J genes are TRBV7-2 and TRBJ2-3; D is perhaps TRBD1 (5 bases). The CDR3 consists of 15 residues. The germline V gene has CDR1 SGHTA and CDR2 FQGNSA. Trimming pared 1 base from V and 2 bases from J, leaving 10 bases between.

This chain uses TRBV4-1 with TRBJ2-3; either TRBD1 or TRBD2 may supply D (5 bases each). V was cut by 4 bases and J by 7 bases, with 12 bases left in between. This CDR3 comprises 13 residues. From germline, CDR1 is MGHRA and CDR2 YSYEKL. The CDR3 DNA reads TGCGCCAGCAGCCTAGGGACCGTGAATACGCAGTATTTT. Its protein is CASSLGTVNTQYF.

V is TRBV5-3 and J is TRBJ2-3, with TRBD2 as a possible D gene (5 bases). TRBV5-3 is identified as an open reading frame with a role that is uncertain. V lost 5 bases, J lost 3 bases, and 16 bases lay in between. The CDR3 has 15 amino acids. This CDR3 reads CARSAEGDATDTQYF. CDR3 nucleotide sequence: TGTGCCAGAAGTGCCGAGGGAGACGCGACAGATACGCAGTATTTT.

V gene TRBV15 combines with J gene TRBJ2-1; possibly TRBD2 for D (5 bases). Looked up from germline, CDR1 is LNHNV and CDR2 is YYDKDF (reference sequence). With 0 bases removed from V and 7 bases from J, the gap between germline ends came to 10 bases. The CDR3 covers 14 residues. The CDR3 is CATSREDFVNEQFF. CDR3 bases: TGTGCCACCAGCAGAGAGGACTTCGTAAATGAGCAGTTCTTC.

The chain joins TRBV10-2 to TRBJ1-3; D gene unclear. The CDR3 totals 13 residues. The V and J ends lost 6 bases and 4 bases respectively, with 10 bases between them. Germline loops: CDR1 WSHSY, CDR2 SAAADI. The CDR3 DNA is TGCGCCAGCAGAGAACCACAGGGAAACACCATATATTTT. This sequence encodes CASREPQGNTIYF.

The rearrangement joins TRBV5-1 to TRBJ1-3; TRBD1 matches 8 bases. The CDR3 extends over 14 amino acids. The trim removed 3 bases at V and 2 bases at J, leaving 1 base unmatched. Germline values: CDR1 SGHRS, CDR2 YFSETQ. The CDR3 spells CASSSQGAGNTIYF. CDR3 sequence (DNA): TGCGCCAGCAGCTCACAGGGGGCTGGAAACACCATATATTTT.

This clone turned up a few times. The chain has TRBV19 and TRBJ2-5, with D possibly matching TRBD2 (7 bases). V lost 3 bases, J lost 2 bases, and 16 bases lay in between. The germline CDR1 and CDR2 sequences are LNHDA and SQIVND (reference sequence). The CDR3 has 16 amino acids. CDR3 sequence: CASSMRGRGPQETQYF. The CDR3, as DNA: TGTGCCAGTAGTATGAGAGGGCGGGGGCCACAAGAGACCCAGTACTTC.

The J gene is TRBJ2-3, the V gene TRBV29-1, with D hard to call. V was trimmed by 5 bases and J by 4 bases, leaving 16 bases between them. This CDR3 comprises 14 residues. Germline CDR1 reads SQVTM; CDR2 reads ANQGSEA. The CDR3, as DNA: TGCAGCGTTTTTGGTCCGACCGGGCCAGATACGCAGTATTTT. As protein: CSVFGPTGPDTQYF.

V gene TRBV4-3 combines with J gene TRBJ2-2; D call uncertain. Trimming shortened V by 0 bases and J by 2 bases, and 7 bases separated the two germline ends. This CDR3 region has 15 residues. From germline, CDR1 is LGHNA and CDR2 YSLEER. The CDR3 sequence is CASSQDRLNTGELFF. The CDR3 nucleotides are TGCGCCAGCAGCCAAGATCGTTTAAACACCGGGGAGCTGTTTTTT.

The chain couples TRBV6-2 or TRBV6-3 to TRBJ1-1, with a weak D call TRBD1 (6 bases). Germline V CDR1 and CDR2: MNHEY, SVGEGT. The CDR3 consists of 16 residues. The ends were cut back, 6 bases at V and 5 bases at J, with 22 bases in the middle. CDR3: CASSTTVGGGRTEAFF. CDR3 DNA: TGTGCCAGCAGCACAACCGTGGGGGGCGGACGGACTGAAGCTTTCTTT.

The chain uses TRBV19 and TRBJ2-1; 10 nucleotides match TRBD2. V gave up 7 bases and J gave up 3 bases; unmatched junction bases: 9. Per germline, CDR1 LNHDA and CDR2 SQIVND (reference sequence). There are 16 residues in the CDR3. CDR3 amino acids: CASNQPGLALYNEQFF. The DNA of the CDR3 is TGTGCCAGTAACCAACCGGGACTAGCGCTCTACAATGAGCAGTTCTTC.